The clone carrying this T cell receptor beta chain has a handful of counts. The sample originates from a study of blood T cell repertoires in COVID-19. Whole-study context: Sites across the United States, Italy and Spain contributed samples from acute and convalescent COVID-19. In each case, the material was cDNA or gDNA derived from T cells, B-cell-depleted T cells, or PBMCs.

This CDR3 is built from 16 residues. Trimming removed 6 bases from V and 0 bases from J, with 12 bases in between. Germline-derived CDR1 and CDR2 are LNHDA and SQIVND (reference sequence). In the study's own analysis: How many nucleated cells were present was estimated from reference gene primer amplification. The method was immunoSEQ multiplex PCR; TCRdb's version includes in-frame clones alone and lacks a portion of them. V and J calls and clone size are those listed in that table; D and trimming were worked out from the DNA. The repertoire holds roughly 120,000 clones, with approximately 84% as singletons.

V is TRBV19 and J is TRBJ1-6; D is uncertain. The sequenced sample consisted of peripheral blood. The TCR sequence derives from a woman aged 55-69 years with acute or convalescent COVID-19. CDR3 nucleotide sequence: TGTGCCAGTAGAGCACCTCGAAACTCCTATAATTCACCCCTCCACTTT. Amino acids: CASRAPRNSYNSPLHF.